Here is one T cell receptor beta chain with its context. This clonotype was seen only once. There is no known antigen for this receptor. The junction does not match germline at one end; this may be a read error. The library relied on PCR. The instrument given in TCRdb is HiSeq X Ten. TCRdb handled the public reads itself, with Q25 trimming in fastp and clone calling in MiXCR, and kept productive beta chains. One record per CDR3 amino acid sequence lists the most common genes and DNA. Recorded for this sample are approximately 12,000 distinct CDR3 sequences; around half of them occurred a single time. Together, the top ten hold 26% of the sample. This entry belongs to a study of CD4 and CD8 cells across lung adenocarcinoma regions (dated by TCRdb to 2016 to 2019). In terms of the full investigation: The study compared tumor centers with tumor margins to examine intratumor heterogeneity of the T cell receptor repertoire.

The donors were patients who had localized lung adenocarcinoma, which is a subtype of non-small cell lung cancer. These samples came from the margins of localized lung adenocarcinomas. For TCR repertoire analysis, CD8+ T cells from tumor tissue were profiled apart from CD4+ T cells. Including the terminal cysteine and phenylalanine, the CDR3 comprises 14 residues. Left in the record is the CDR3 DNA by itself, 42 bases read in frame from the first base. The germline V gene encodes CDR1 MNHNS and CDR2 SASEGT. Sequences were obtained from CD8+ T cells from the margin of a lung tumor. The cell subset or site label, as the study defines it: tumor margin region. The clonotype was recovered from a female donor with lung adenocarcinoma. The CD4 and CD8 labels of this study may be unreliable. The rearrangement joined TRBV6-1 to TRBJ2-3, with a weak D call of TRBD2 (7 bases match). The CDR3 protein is CASCEAGGTNTQYF. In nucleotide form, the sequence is TGTGCCAGCTGTGAAGCCGGGGGGACAAACACGCAGTATTTT.